The 21 T cell receptor beta chains presented below share a single source sample, sequenced in a study of regulatory T cells in long-lasting Graves disease. Sample time point: newly diagnosed GD, antithyroid drugs for less than 3 months. Researchers made the TCR library from RNA that was extracted from PBMCs. Both iRepertoire HTBI primers and Arm-PCR of CDR3 regions were used to build the TCR beta libraries. TCRdb reprocessed the multiplex PCR reads with MiXCR, giving one entry per CDR3 protein. The sample records 400,000 to 550,000 distinct CDR3 sequences, less than 20% being singletons. The same sample was also used in a study of T cells in Graves' hyperthyroidism and ophthalmopathy.

The material sequenced was peripheral blood mononuclear cells (PBMCs), taken at new diagnosis, from a patient treated with antithyroid drugs. These receptors were obtained from a woman between 18 and 30 years old with Graves disease.

V usage is TRBV19 and J usage is TRBJ2-7; 12 positions match TRBD2. This CDR3 has 17 amino acids. Germline V lookup: CDR1 LNHDA, CDR2 SQIVND (reference sequence). Trimming at V came to 4 bases and at J to 5 bases, leaving 12 bases not matched to a gene. CDR3 sequence reads: CASSSGTSGPYGNEQYF. The CDR3 bases are TGTGCCAGTAGTAGCGGGACTAGCGGGCCTTACGGTAACGAGCAGTACTTC.

The table lists this clonotype with a few counts. At one of its ends the junction is not consistent with the germline gene, which may arise from a read error. The chain employs TRBV5-1 and TRBJ2-7, with D hard to call. Germline V lookup: CDR1 SGHRS, CDR2 YFSETQ. The CDR3 length is 14 residues. CDR3 loop: CASSLNRASYGQYF. The CDR3 region has the DNA TGCGCCAGCAGCTTAAATAGGGCCTCCTACGGGCAGTACTTC.

The rearrangement uses TRBV4-3 and TRBJ1-2, with 8 positions matching TRBD1. Germline V gene sequence: CDR1 LGHNA, CDR2 YSLEER. The V gene end was trimmed by 5 bases and the J gene end by 1 base; junction bases not matched to a gene: 0. The CDR3 is 13 residues long. The CDR3 DNA is TGCGCCAGCAGCGACAGGGGTAACTATGGCTACACCTTC. Translating it yields CASSDRGNYGYTF.

The chain combines TRBV28 with TRBJ2-1; D might be TRBD1 (6 bases). Trimming left V 6 bases short and J 7 bases short, with 13 bases between. CDR3 length: 13 amino acids. Germline CDR1 and CDR2: MDHEN and SYDVKM. In DNA form, the CDR3 reads TGTGCCAGCAGCTCTCCAGGGGTGAATGAGCAGTTCTTC. This translates into CASSSPGVNEQFF.

The table lists this clonotype with many counts. The genes are TRBV7-9 and TRBJ2-1, with TRBD1 matching over 8 bases. Germline CDR1 is SEHNR and CDR2 is FQNEAQ (reference sequence). With 1 base clipped from V and 9 bases from J, the junction kept 8 bases outside the gene matches. This CDR3 region has 15 residues. The CDR3 DNA sequence: TGTGCCAGCAGCTTAGATGCCAGGGGGCAGGGTGAGCAGTTCTTC. Translation gives CASSLDARGQGEQFF. Variable domain in full (rest from reference TRBV7-9 and TRBJ2-1): DTGVSQNPRHKITKRGQNVTFRCDPISEHNRLYWYRQTLGQGPEFLTYFQNEAQLEKSRLLSDRFSAERPKGSFSTLEIQRTEQGDSAMYLCASSLDARGQGEQFFGPGTRLTVL.

Comment on this clonotype: A much larger clone lies one base from this, so it may be a read error. The chain combines TRBV7-9 with TRBJ2-3; no clear D. The J call may be in error: the DNA end matches TRBJ2-1 better. The CDR3 has 13 amino acids. CDR1 SEHNR and CDR2 FQNEAQ come from the germline V gene (reference sequence). The CDR3 protein is CASSFDHLRGQFF. The CDR3 DNA reads as TGTGCCAGCAGCTTTGATCATCTACGTGGGCAGTTCTTC.

The chain carries TRBV30 and TRBJ2-1; 13 bases map to TRBD2. J gave up 8 bases and V 4 bases, and 14 bases lay outside the gene matches. Germline V gene sequence: CDR1 GTSNPN, CDR2 SVGIG (reference sequence). This CDR3 region has 17 residues. CDR3 protein: CAWNPGLAGKKDDEQFF. The CDR3 DNA reads TGTGCCTGGAATCCGGGACTAGCGGGAAAAAAAGACGATGAGCAGTTCTTC. Supplemented by reference TRBV30 and TRBJ2-1, the full variable domain reads SQTIHQWPATLVQPVGSPLSLECTVEGTSNPNLYWYRQAAGRGLQLLFYSVGIGQISSEVPQNLSASRPQDRQFILSSKKLLLSDSGFYLCAWNPGLAGKKDDEQFFGPGTRLTVL.

The sample holds many counts of this clonotype. V and J are TRBV11-2 and TRBJ2-3; D gene ambiguous. Germline-derived CDR1 and CDR2 are SGHAT and FQNNGV. The CDR3 totals 13 residues. The V end lost 2 bases, the J end lost 5 bases, and 8 bases lay between the germline ends. The CDR3 is CASSLFFRDTQYF. The DNA of the CDR3 is TGTGCCAGCAGCTTATTTTTCAGAGATACGCAGTATTTT.

This clonotype was counted at least ten times. The rearrangement uses TRBV27 and TRBJ2-7, with 9 bases lining up with TRBD2. The CDR3 is made up of 15 amino acids. V was clipped by 5 bases and J by 3 bases; unmatched bases: 8. Germline CDR1 is MNHEY and CDR2 is SMNVEV (reference sequence). The CDR3 here is CASSESGRKNYEQYF. Here the CDR3 DNA reads TGTGCCAGCAGTGAGAGCGGGAGGAAAAACTACGAGCAGTACTTC.

This clonotype was counted many times. This chain uses TRBV11-2 with TRBJ2-1; D is possibly TRBD2 (5 bases). Germline V gene data show CDR1 as SGHAT and CDR2 as FQNNGV. With 0 bases removed from V and 3 bases from J, the gap between germline ends came to 12 bases. CDR3 length: 16 amino acids. In DNA form, the CDR3 reads TGTGCCAGCAGCTTAGAGACTATCGGGCGCTACAATGAGCAGTTCTTC. It specifies CASSLETIGRYNEQFF.

This clonotype was observed many times. The chain combines TRBV10-1 with TRBJ2-3; tentatively, D is TRBD2 (5 bases). Looked up from germline, CDR1 is WNHNN and CDR2 is SYGVQD (reference sequence). CDR3 length equals 14 residues. V was shortened by 4 bases and J by 3 bases, with 11 bases between the two germline ends. In DNA form, the CDR3 reads TGCGCCAGCAGTGGGGAGTTCGGTACAGATACGCAGTATTTT. It specifies CASSGEFGTDTQYF.

This clonotype has a handful of counts. This rearrangement joins TRBV27 to TRBJ1-3; unclear D gene. This CDR3 has 13 residues. Looked up from germline, CDR1 is MNHEY and CDR2 is SMNVEV (reference sequence). Trimming removed 3 bases at V and 3 bases at J, with 6 bases between. The CDR3 region has the DNA TGTGCCAGCAGTTTCGACGGTGGAAACACCATATATTTT. The encoded protein is CASSFDGGNTIYF.

This clonotype has more than one count but fewer than ten. The gene calls are TRBV20-1 and TRBJ1-2; D is unclear. The CDR3 runs to 16 residues. V was cut by 1 base and J by 2 bases, with 17 bases left in between. Germline loops: CDR1 DFQATT, CDR2 SNEGSKA (reference sequence). CDR3: CSARVGLSSVNYGYTF. CDR3 nucleotides: TGCAGTGCTAGAGTTGGACTTAGCTCGGTGAACTATGGCTACACCTTC.

This chain uses TRBV6-5 with TRBJ1-2, with a weak D call TRBD1 (5 bases). Per the germline V gene, CDR1 is MNHEY and CDR2 is SVGAGI. The CDR3 contains 15 residues. V shed 0 bases and J shed 8 bases, with 16 bases lying between them. The chain's CDR3 is CASSYSDLGVGGYTF. The DNA for the CDR3 is TGTGCCAGCAGTTACTCGGACTTAGGGGTTGGCGGCTACACCTTC.

A few counts support this clonotype. The V gene is TRBV20-1, the J gene TRBJ1-2; TRBD1 matches 8 bases. Trimming removed 5 bases from V and 3 bases from J; junction bases left unmatched: 17. CDR1 is DFQATT and CDR2 is SNEGSKA in the germline V gene (reference sequence). The CDR3 has 17 residues. CDR3 residues: CSAGIGTGTPRHYGYTF. CDR3 coding DNA: TGCAGTGCTGGCATTGGGACAGGTACCCCCCGGCACTATGGCTACACCTTC.

This clonotype was recorded at least ten times. The rearrangement links TRBV5-1 to TRBJ1-2, with no clear D. V gave up 3 bases and J gave up 2 bases, with 11 bases separating them. Per germline, CDR1 SGHRS and CDR2 YFSETQ. The length of the CDR3 is 14 residues. CDR3: CASSYQDVNYGYTF. CDR3 coding DNA: TGCGCCAGCAGCTATCAGGACGTCAACTATGGCTACACCTTC.

This clonotype came up many times. CDR3 residues: CASYDRRNTEAFF. The CDR3 coding sequence is TGTGCCAGTTATGACAGGCGGAACACTGAAGCTTTCTTT. J is TRBJ1-1 and V is TRBV28, with a weak D call TRBD1 (6 bases). In germline, CDR1 is MDHEN, CDR2 SYDVKM. The CDR3 runs 13 residues. Trimming took off 9 bases at V and 1 base at J, with 12 bases between the two ends. Based on the CDR3 plus reference TRBV28 and TRBJ1-1, the full variable domain is DVKVTQSSRYLVKRTGEKVFLECVQDMDHENMFWYRQDPGLGLRLIYFSYDVKMKEKGDIPEGYSVSREKKERFSLILESASTNQTSMYLCASYDRRNTEAFFGQGTRLTVV.

Many counts were recorded for this clonotype. This chain uses TRBV7-8 with TRBJ2-7, with no clear D. Trimming removed 2 bases from V and 0 bases from J, with 11 bases in between. The CDR3 loop spans 15 amino acids. Germline loops: CDR1 SGHVS, CDR2 FQNEAQ. The CDR3 DNA reads TGTGCCAGCAGCTTATCTCGGCAGAGCTCCTACGAGCAGTACTTC. The encoded protein is CASSLSRQSSYEQYF. The whole variable domain, remainder taken from reference TRBV7-8 and TRBJ2-7, is GAGVSQSPRYKVAKRGQDVALRCDPISGHVSLFWYQQALGQGPEFLTYFQNEAQLDKSGLPSDRFFAERPEGSVSTLKIQRTQQEDSAVYLCASSLSRQSSYEQYFGPGTRLTVT.

This clonotype was seen ten or more times. The chain joins TRBV19 to TRBJ2-1; no definite D call. V was shortened by 4 bases and J by 0 bases, with 7 bases between the two germline ends. The CDR3 contains 14 residues. The germline V gene has CDR1 LNHDA and CDR2 SQIVND (reference sequence). The CDR3 region is CASSSPSSYNEQFF. CDR3 sequence (DNA): TGTGCCAGTAGTAGCCCCAGCTCCTACAATGAGCAGTTCTTC.

This clonotype was picked up many times. V is TRBV5-4 and J is TRBJ2-2; 10 bases agree with TRBD2. This CDR3 region has 16 residues. Germline-derived CDR1 and CDR2 are SGHNT and YYREEE (reference sequence). J gave up 5 bases and V 5 bases, and 9 bases lay outside the gene matches. CDR3 loop: CASSTLAGGETGELFF. The CDR3 region has the DNA TGTGCCAGCAGTACTTTAGCGGGAGGAGAAACCGGGGAGCTGTTTTTT. The complete variable domain, with remaining parts taken from reference TRBV5-4 and TRBJ2-2, reads ETGVTQSPTHLIKTRGQQVTLRCSSQSGHNTVSWYQQALGQGPQFIFQYYREEENGRGNFPPRFSGLQFPNYSSELNVNALELDDSALYLCASSTLAGGETGELFFGEGSRLTVL.

This clonotype was observed a handful of times. The chain links TRBV27 to TRBJ2-2; D unresolved. The ends were cut back, 5 bases at V and 6 bases at J, with 10 bases in the middle. Germline V gene sequence: CDR1 MNHEY, CDR2 SMNVEV (reference sequence). The CDR3 has 13 amino acids. CDR3 amino acids: CASSVVSAGELFF. Here the CDR3 DNA reads TGTGCCAGCAGTGTAGTCAGCGCCGGGGAGCTGTTTTTT.